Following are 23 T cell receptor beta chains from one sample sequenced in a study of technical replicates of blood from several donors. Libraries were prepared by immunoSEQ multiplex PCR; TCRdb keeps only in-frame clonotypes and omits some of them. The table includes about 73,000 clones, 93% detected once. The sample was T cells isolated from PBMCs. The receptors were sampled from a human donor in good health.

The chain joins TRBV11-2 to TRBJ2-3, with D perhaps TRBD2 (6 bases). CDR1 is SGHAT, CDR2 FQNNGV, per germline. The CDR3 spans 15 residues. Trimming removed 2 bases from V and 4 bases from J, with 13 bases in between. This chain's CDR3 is CASSLKLAGSDTQYF. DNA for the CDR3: TGTGCCAGCAGCTTAAAGTTGGCGGGGTCAGATACGCAGTATTTT.

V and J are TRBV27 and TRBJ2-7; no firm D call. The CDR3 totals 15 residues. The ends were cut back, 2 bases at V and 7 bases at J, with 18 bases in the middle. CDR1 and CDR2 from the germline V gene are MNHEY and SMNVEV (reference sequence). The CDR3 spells CASSLGLPHPREQYF. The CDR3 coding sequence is TGTGCCAGCAGTTTAGGGCTCCCGCACCCCAGGGAGCAGTACTTC.

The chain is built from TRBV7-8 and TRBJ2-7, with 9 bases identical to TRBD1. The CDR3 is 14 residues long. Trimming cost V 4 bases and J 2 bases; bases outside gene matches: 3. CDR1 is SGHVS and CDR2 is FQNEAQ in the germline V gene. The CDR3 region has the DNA TGTGCCAGCAGCTATGGACAGGGGCCCTACGAGCAGTACTTC. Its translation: CASSYGQGPYEQYF.

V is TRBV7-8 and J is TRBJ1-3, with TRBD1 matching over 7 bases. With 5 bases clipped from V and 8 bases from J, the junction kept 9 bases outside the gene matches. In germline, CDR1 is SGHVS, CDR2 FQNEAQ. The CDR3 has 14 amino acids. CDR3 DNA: TGTGCCAGCAGCCCAGGGGGTCGGCGGGACACCATATATTTT. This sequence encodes CASSPGGRRDTIYF.

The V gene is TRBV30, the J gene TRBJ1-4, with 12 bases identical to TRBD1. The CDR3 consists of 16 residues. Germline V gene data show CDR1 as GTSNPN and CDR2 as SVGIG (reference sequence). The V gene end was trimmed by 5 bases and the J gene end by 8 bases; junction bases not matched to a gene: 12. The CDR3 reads CAWEPGQGAGYEKLFF. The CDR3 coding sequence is TGTGCCTGGGAACCGGGACAGGGGGCCGGCTACGAAAAACTGTTTTTT.

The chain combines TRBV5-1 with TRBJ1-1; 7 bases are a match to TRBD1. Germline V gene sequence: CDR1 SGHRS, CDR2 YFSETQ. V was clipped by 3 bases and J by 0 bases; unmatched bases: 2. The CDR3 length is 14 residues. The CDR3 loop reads CASSSRGMNTEAFF. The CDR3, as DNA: TGCGCCAGCAGCTCCAGGGGGATGAACACTGAAGCTTTCTTT.

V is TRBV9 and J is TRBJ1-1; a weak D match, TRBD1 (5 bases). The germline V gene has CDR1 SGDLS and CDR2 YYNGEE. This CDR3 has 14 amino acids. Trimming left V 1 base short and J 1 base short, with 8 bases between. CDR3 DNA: TGTGCCAGCAGCGTACAGGGTTCGAACACTGAAGCTTTCTTT. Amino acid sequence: CASSVQGSNTEAFF.

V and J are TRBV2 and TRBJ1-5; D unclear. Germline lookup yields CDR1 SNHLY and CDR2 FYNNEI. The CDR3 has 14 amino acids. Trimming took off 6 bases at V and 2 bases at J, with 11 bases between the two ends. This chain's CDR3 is CASSPGLGNQPQHF. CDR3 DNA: TGTGCCAGCAGCCCTGGCCTGGGCAATCAGCCCCAGCATTTT. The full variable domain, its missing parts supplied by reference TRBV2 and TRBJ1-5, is EPEVTQTPSHQVTQMGQEVILRCVPISNHLYFYWYRQILGQKVEFLVSFYNNEISEKSEIFDDQFSVERPDGSNFTLKIRSTKLEDSAMYFCASSPGLGNQPQHFGDGTRLSIL.

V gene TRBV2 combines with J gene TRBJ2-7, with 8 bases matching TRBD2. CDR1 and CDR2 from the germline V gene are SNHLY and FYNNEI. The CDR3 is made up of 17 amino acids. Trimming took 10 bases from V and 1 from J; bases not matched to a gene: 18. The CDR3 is CATTLDGFQRGSYEQYF. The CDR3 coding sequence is TGTGCCACCACACTAGACGGATTCCAGCGGGGGTCCTACGAGCAGTACTTC.

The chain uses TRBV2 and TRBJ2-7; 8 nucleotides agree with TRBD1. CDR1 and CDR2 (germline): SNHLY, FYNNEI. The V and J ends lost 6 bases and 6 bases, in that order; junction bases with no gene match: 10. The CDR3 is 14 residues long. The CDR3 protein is CASRRTGLIVEQYF. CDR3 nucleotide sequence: TGTGCCAGCAGGAGGACAGGGTTAATTGTCGAGCAGTACTTC.

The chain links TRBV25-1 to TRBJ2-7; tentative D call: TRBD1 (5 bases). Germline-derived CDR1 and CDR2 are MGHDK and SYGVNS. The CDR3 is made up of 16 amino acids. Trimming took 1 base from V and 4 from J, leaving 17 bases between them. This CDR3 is CASSELTRGHRYEQYF. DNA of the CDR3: TGTGCCAGCAGTGAATTAACGCGAGGACACCGGTACGAGCAGTACTTC.

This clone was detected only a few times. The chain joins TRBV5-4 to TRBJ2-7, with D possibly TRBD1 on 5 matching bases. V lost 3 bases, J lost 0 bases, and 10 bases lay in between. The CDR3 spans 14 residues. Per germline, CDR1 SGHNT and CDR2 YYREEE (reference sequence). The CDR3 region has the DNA TGTGCCAGCAGCTGGGGCAGGAACTCCTACGAGCAGTACTTC. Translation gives CASSWGRNSYEQYF.

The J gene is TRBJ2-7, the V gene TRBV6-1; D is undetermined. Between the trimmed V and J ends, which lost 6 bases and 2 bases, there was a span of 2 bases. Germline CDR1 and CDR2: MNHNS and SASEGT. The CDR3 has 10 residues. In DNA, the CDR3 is TGTGCCAGCAGCGCCTACGAGCAGTACTTC. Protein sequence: CASSAYEQYF.

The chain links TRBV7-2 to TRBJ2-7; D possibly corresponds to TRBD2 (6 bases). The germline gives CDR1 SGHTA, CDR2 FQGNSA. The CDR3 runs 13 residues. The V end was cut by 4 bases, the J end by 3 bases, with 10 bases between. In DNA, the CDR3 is TGTGCCAGCAGCTCGGGAGCTAACTACGAGCAGTACTTC. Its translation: CASSSGANYEQYF.

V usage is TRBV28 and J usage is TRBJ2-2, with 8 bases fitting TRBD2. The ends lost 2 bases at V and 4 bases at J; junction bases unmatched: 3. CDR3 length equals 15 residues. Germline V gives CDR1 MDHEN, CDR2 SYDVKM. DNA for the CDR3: TGTGCCAGCAGTTTAAACGGGGGGGGCACCGGGGAGCTGTTTTTT. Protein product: CASSLNGGGTGELFF.

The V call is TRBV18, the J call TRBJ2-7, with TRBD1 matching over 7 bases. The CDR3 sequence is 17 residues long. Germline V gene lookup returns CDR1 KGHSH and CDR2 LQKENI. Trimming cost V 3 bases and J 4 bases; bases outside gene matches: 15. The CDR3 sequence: CASSPPNRDSHGYEQYF. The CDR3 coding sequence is TGTGCCAGCTCACCGCCAAACCGGGACAGCCACGGTTACGAGCAGTACTTC.

CDR3 region: CASSFDLRQNTGELFF. The CDR3 DNA sequence: TGTGCCAGCAGCTTCGATCTCAGACAGAACACCGGGGAGCTGTTTTTT. The chain couples TRBV11-2 to TRBJ2-2; unclear D gene. CDR1 and CDR2 from the germline V gene are SGHAT and FQNNGV. Trimming removed 3 bases from V and 1 base from J, with 12 bases in between. The CDR3 extends over 16 amino acids.

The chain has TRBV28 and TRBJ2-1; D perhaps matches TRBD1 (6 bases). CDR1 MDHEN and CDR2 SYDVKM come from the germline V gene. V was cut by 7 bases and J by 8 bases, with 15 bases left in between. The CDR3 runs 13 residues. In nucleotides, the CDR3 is TGTGCCAGCAAATTAACAGGGCGGGATGAGCAGTTCTTC. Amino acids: CASKLTGRDEQFF. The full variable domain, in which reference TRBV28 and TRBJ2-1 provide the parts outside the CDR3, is DVKVTQSSRYLVKRTGEKVFLECVQDMDHENMFWYRQDPGLGLRLIYFSYDVKMKEKGDIPEGYSVSREKKERFSLILESASTNQTSMYLCASKLTGRDEQFFGPGTRLTVL.

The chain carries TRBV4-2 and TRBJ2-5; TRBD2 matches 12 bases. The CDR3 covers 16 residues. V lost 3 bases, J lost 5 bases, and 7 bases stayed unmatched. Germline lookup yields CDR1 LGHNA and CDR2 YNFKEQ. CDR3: CASSQRTSGAKETQYF. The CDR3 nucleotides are TGTGCCAGCAGCCAGAGGACTAGCGGGGCCAAGGAGACCCAGTACTTC.

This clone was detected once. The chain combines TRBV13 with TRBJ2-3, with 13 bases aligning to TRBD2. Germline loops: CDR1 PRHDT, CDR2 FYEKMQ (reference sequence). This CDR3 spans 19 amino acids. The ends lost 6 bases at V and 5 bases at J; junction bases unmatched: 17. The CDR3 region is CASSKSGLAGAAGGDTQYF. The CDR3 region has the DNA TGTGCCAGCAGTAAGAGTGGACTAGCGGGGGCCGCGGGAGGAGATACGCAGTATTTT. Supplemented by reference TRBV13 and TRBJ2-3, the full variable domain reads AAGVIQSPRHLIKEKRETATLKCYPIPRHDTVYWYQQGPGQDPQFLISFYEKMQSDKGSIPDRFSAQQFSDYHSELNMSSLELGDSALYFCASSKSGLAGAAGGDTQYFGPGTRLTVL.

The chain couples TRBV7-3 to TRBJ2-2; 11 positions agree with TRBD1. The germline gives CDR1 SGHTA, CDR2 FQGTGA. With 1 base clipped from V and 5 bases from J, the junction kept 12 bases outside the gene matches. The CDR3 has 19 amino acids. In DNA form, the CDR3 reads TGTGCCAGCAGCTTAAATCCCTCGTTCGGACAGGGGGCTACCGGGGAGCTGTTTTTT. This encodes CASSLNPSFGQGATGELFF.

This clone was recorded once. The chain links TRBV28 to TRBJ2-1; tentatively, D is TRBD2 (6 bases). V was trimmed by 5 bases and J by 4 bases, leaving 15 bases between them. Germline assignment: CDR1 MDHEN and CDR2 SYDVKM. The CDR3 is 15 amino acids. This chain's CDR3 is CASSEPAGPYNEQFF. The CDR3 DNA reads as TGTGCCAGCAGTGAACCGGCGGGACCTTACAATGAGCAGTTCTTC. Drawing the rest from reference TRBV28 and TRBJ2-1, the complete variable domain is DVKVTQSSRYLVKRTGEKVFLECVQDMDHENMFWYRQDPGLGLRLIYFSYDVKMKEKGDIPEGYSVSREKKERFSLILESASTNQTSMYLCASSEPAGPYNEQFFGPGTRLTVL.

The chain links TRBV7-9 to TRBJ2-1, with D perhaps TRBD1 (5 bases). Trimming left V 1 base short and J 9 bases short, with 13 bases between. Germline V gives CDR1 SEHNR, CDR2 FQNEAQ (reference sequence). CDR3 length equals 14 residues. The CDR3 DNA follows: TGTGCCAGCAGCTTAGAATCCTGGGGCGGTGAGCAGTTCTTC. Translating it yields CASSLESWGGEQFF.